This T cell receptor (beta chain) originates from a study of neurological immune-mediated disorders. This clonotype was counted ten times or more. The CDR3 consists of 16 residues. Trimming shortened V by 1 base and J by 0 bases, and 10 bases separated the two germline ends. Germline V gene data show CDR1 as ENHRY and CDR2 as SYGVKD. As for the cDNA, it was generated by 5'RACE with 10-nucleotide random UMIs. TCRdb ran MiXCR on the 5' RACE reads and lists one entry per CDR3 protein. The sample consists of 40,000 to 50,000 distinct CDR3 sequences, 10% of them appearing once. This sequence originates from a woman in her thirties or forties with HTLV-1-associated myelopathy (HAM/TSP). This chain uses TRBV10-3 with TRBJ2-1; D is undetermined. The sequenced material came from PBMCs. CDR3 sequence: CAISEFQLSSYNEQFF. The CDR3 region has the DNA TGTGCCATCAGTGAGTTTCAATTGAGCTCCTACAATGAGCAGTTCTTC.